The 20 T cell receptor beta chains below all came from one sample that was sequenced in a study of T cell repertoires in cytomegalovirus infection. TCRdb reprocessed the reads via MiXCR and lists one record per CDR3 protein. The table records over 120,000 distinct CDR3 sequences, more than 30% of them present only once. These receptors' targets are unknown. This material consisted of CD8+ T cells from cultured PBMCs, taken from culture after CMV antigen stimulation. The receptors come from a human donor in good health (CMV status not recorded). Some clones in this sample may be carry-over from other donors' samples.

The sample holds many counts of this clonotype. The chain joins TRBV6-1 to TRBJ2-2; D is possibly TRBD1 or TRBD2 (5 bases each). The germline V gene encodes CDR1 MNHNS and CDR2 SASEGT. Between the trimmed V and J ends, which lost 3 bases and 5 bases, there was a span of 7 bases. The CDR3 covers 13 residues. The CDR3 nucleotides read TGTGCCAGCAGTGACAGGGAGACCGGGGAGCTGTTTTTT. Its protein product is CASSDRETGELFF.

This clonotype was detected once. The chain is built from TRBV5-6 and TRBJ2-1, with TRBD1 matching 7 bases. The germline CDR1 and CDR2 sequences are SGHDT and YYEEEE. V lost 4 bases and J lost 2; bases outside the gene matches: 3. The CDR3 spans 14 residues. CDR3 amino acids: CASSPDRAYNEQFF. In DNA form, the CDR3 reads TGTGCCAGCAGCCCAGACAGGGCCTACAATGAGCAGTTCTTC. Full variable domain (rest looked up from reference TRBV5-6 and TRBJ2-1): DAGVTQSPTHLIKTRGQQVTLRCSPKSGHDTVSWYQQALGQGPQFIFQYYEEEERQRGNFPDRFSGHQFPNYSSELNVNALLLGDSALYLCASSPDRAYNEQFFGPGTRLTVL.

The sample holds many counts of this clonotype. This chain connects TRBV28 to TRBJ1-1; 8 bases agree with TRBD1. V was pared by 4 bases and J by 3 bases, with 7 bases of the junction left unmatched. CDR1 is MDHEN and CDR2 is SYDVKM in the germline V gene. The CDR3 covers 15 residues. The CDR3 spells CASSSPTGGYTEAFF. In DNA form, the CDR3 reads TGTGCCAGCAGTTCCCCTACAGGGGGGTACACTGAAGCTTTCTTT. The whole variable domain, filled in from reference TRBV28 and TRBJ1-1, reads DVKVTQSSRYLVKRTGEKVFLECVQDMDHENMFWYRQDPGLGLRLIYFSYDVKMKEKGDIPEGYSVSREKKERFSLILESASTNQTSMYLCASSSPTGGYTEAFFGQGTRLTVV.

V usage is TRBV19 and J usage is TRBJ2-7; possible D gene TRBD2, 5 bases. Germline CDR1 LNHDA, CDR2 SQIVND (reference sequence). The CDR3 is 11 residues long. V was pared by 4 bases and J by 7 bases, with 8 bases between. CDR3 sequence reads: CASSNKREQYF. In DNA form, the CDR3 reads TGTGCCAGTAGTAATAAGCGGGAGCAGTACTTC. The whole variable domain, filled in from reference TRBV19 and TRBJ2-7, reads DGGITQSPKYLFRKEGQNVTLSCEQNLNHDAMYWYRQDPGQGLRLIYYSQIVNDFQKGDIAEGYSVSREKKESFPLTVTSAQKNPTAFYLCASSNKREQYFGPGTRLTVT.

The chain combines TRBV10-3 with TRBJ2-5, with 8 nucleotides matching TRBD1. Looked up from germline, CDR1 is ENHRY and CDR2 is SYGVKD. The CDR3 is 18 residues long. Germline trimming cut 4 bases from V and 0 bases from J; bases unmatched to any gene: 13. CDR3: CAISVTGEGVLYQETQYF. CDR3 sequence (DNA): TGTGCCATCAGTGTGACAGGGGAAGGGGTTTTGTACCAAGAGACCCAGTACTTC.

The rearrangement joins TRBV29-1 to TRBJ1-1, with D hard to call. The germline gives CDR1 SQVTM, CDR2 ANQGSEA. This CDR3 comprises 12 residues. V was pared by 2 bases and J by 7 bases, with 11 bases between. This chain's CDR3 is CSVERVIFEAFF. CDR3 bases: TGCAGCGTTGAAAGAGTTATCTTTGAAGCTTTCTTT.

In its sample, this clonotype was seen a few times. V and J are TRBV19 and TRBJ2-2; D possibly corresponds to TRBD2 (5 bases). The CDR3 runs to 13 residues. Germline CDR1 reads LNHDA; CDR2 reads SQIVND (reference sequence). V lost 7 bases and J lost 3, with 9 bases in between. The CDR3 sequence: CASTDYDTGELFF. The CDR3 DNA sequence: TGTGCCAGTACCGACTACGACACCGGGGAGCTGTTTTTT.

V and J are TRBV5-4 and TRBJ1-1; D not certain. The CDR3 is 12 amino acids. Trimming removed 3 bases at V and 2 bases at J, with 5 bases between. Germline CDR1 SGHNT, CDR2 YYREEE (reference sequence). CDR3 region: CASSYVNTEAFF. The CDR3 DNA reads TGTGCCAGCAGCTATGTAAACACTGAAGCTTTCTTT.

This clonotype has just a few counts. V usage is TRBV4-1 and J usage is TRBJ2-1; 7 bases map to TRBD1. Germline values: CDR1 MGHRA, CDR2 YSYEKL. This CDR3 is 12 amino acids long. J gave up 9 bases and V 2 bases, and 1 base lay outside the gene matches. CDR3 sequence: CASSQPGGEQFF. The DNA for the CDR3 is TGCGCCAGCAGCCAACCAGGGGGTGAGCAGTTCTTC.

The chain carries TRBV4-1 and TRBJ2-7; D gene unclear. Trimming stripped 7 bases from V and 0 bases from J, with 13 bases between. The CDR3 length is 14 residues. Germline V gene data show CDR1 as MGHRA and CDR2 as YSYEKL. In DNA form, the CDR3 reads TGCGCCAGCAACCAGGCCGTTAACTCCTACGAGCAGTACTTC. Translating gives CASNQAVNSYEQYF.

This clonotype was recorded a few times. This CDR3 reads CASSGGDGGYTF. The CDR3 DNA sequence: TGTGCCAGCAGTGGCGGGGACGGGGGCTACACCTTC. V is TRBV2 and J is TRBJ1-2; TRBD1 might be the D (5 bases). The germline V gene has CDR1 SNHLY and CDR2 FYNNEI. V dropped 4 bases and J dropped 8 bases, with 11 bases sitting between them. The length of the CDR3 is 12 residues.

The chain combines TRBV6-1 with TRBJ1-2, with D possibly matching TRBD1 (5 bases). Germline assignment: CDR1 MNHNS and CDR2 SASEGT. The CDR3 has 11 residues. Trimming cost V 4 bases and J 12 bases, with 12 bases left between them. CDR3 DNA sequence: TGTGCCAGCAGTGTTCAGGGTGTGGACACCTTC. It translates to CASSVQGVDTF.

The V call is TRBV4-2, the J call TRBJ2-2; D is ambiguous. Trimming pared 0 bases from V and 1 base from J, leaving 3 bases between. CDR1 is LGHNA and CDR2 is YNFKEQ in the germline V gene. The CDR3 covers 14 residues. This CDR3 reads CASSQEGNTGELFF. The CDR3 bases are TGTGCCAGCAGCCAAGAAGGGAACACCGGGGAGCTGTTTTTT.

This clonotype was seen a few times. This rearrangement joins TRBV6-5 to TRBJ2-7; no definite D call. The CDR3 spans 16 residues. The V and J ends lost 0 bases and 6 bases respectively, with 18 bases between them. The germline V gene encodes CDR1 MNHEY and CDR2 SVGAGI. The DNA for the CDR3 is TGTGCCAGCAGTTACTCGTTGGCAGACTTTTCCCGCGAGCAGTACTTC. The encoded protein is CASSYSLADFSREQYF.

V is TRBV20-1 and J is TRBJ2-7; no clear D. Germline V gene data show CDR1 as DFQATT and CDR2 as SNEGSKA (reference sequence). The length of the CDR3 is 13 residues. With 6 bases removed from V and 0 bases from J, the gap between germline ends came to 12 bases. The DNA of the CDR3 is TGCAGTGCGAAGGAGTTAGTCTCCTACGAGCAGTACTTC. Translated: CSAKELVSYEQYF.

The chain uses TRBV25-1 and TRBJ1-1; TRBD1 might be the D (5 bases). Trimming removed 7 bases from V and 1 base from J, with 10 bases in between. The CDR3 has 13 residues. Germline lookup yields CDR1 MGHDK and CDR2 SYGVNS. In nucleotides, the CDR3 is TGTGCCAGCATCGCGGGGGGGAACACTGAAGCTTTCTTT. Its translation: CASIAGGNTEAFF.

The CDR3 DNA is TGTGCCAGCAGCGATACAGGGGGAACTGGAAACACCATATATTTT. It yields the protein CASSDTGGTGNTIYF. The chain links TRBV7-1 to TRBJ1-3, with 8 bases aligning to TRBD1. TRBV7-1 falls under the ORF class, with uncertain function. The ends lost 5 bases at V and 2 bases at J; junction bases unmatched: 5. The CDR3 totals 15 residues.

The gene calls are TRBV7-6 and TRBJ1-6, with no clear D. Germline V gives CDR1 SGHVS, CDR2 FNYEAQ. Trimming took 5 bases from V and 5 from J, leaving 19 bases between them. The CDR3 length is 17 residues. CDR3 sequence reads: CASSPAPGAWDNSPLHF. The CDR3 coding sequence is TGTGCCAGCAGCCCCGCCCCTGGAGCCTGGGATAATTCACCCCTCCACTTT.

The chain links TRBV7-9 to TRBJ1-2; unclear D gene. Germline CDR1 reads SEHNR; CDR2 reads FQNEAQ (reference sequence). Trimming shortened V by 0 bases and J by 8 bases, and 7 bases separated the two germline ends. The CDR3 is 12 amino acids. The CDR3 sequence is CASSLAGVGYTF. The CDR3 nucleotides read TGTGCCAGCAGCTTAGCTGGGGTCGGCTACACCTTC. The whole variable domain, remainder taken from reference TRBV7-9 and TRBJ1-2, is DTGVSQNPRHKITKRGQNVTFRCDPISEHNRLYWYRQTLGQGPEFLTYFQNEAQLEKSRLLSDRFSAERPKGSFSTLEIQRTEQGDSAMYLCASSLAGVGYTFGSGTRLTVV.

The V and J genes are TRBV28 and TRBJ2-5; 10 nucleotides agree with TRBD2. The germline gives CDR1 MDHEN, CDR2 SYDVKM. The CDR3 has 15 amino acids. Unmatched junction bases numbered 3, after V lost 3 bases and J lost 2 bases. Written as DNA, the CDR3 is TGTGCCAGCAGTTTCCCAGCGGGGGGGCAAGAGACCCAGTACTTC. It is translated as CASSFPAGGQETQYF.